This TCR beta chain was captured by sequencing in a study of shared clonotypes between healthy human individuals. As originally analysed: ImmunoSEQ only sent back junction sequences with no quality scores, so filtering was done differently. The repertoire was sequenced with immunoSEQ multiplex PCR; TCRdb's copy has only in-frame clones and lacks some. D and trimming come from the DNA, and the V and J calls and clone size come from that table. Seen here are over 400,000 clones, approximately 84% observed once, and the top ten hold roughly an eighth. The CDR3 is 18 residues long. The germline CDR1 and CDR2 sequences are SGHAT and FQNNGV. Between the trimmed V and J ends, which lost 0 bases and 4 bases, there was a span of 19 bases. Study donors comprised healthy, HIV-negative adults devoid of recent acute infection or vaccination. When samples were unsorted, about 90 million PBMCs were used for genomic DNA.

Sequenced input: PBMCs. This clonotype originated in a woman in her thirties or forties in good health. Some clones in this sample may be carry-over from other donors' samples. The chain is built from TRBV11-2 and TRBJ2-1; a weak D match, TRBD1 (5 bases). The CDR3 is CASSLEGREGAVYNEQFF. The CDR3 DNA is TGTGCCAGCAGCTTAGAGGGTAGGGAAGGGGCAGTGTACAATGAGCAGTTCTTC.